This T cell receptor beta chain comes out of a study of CD8 T cells in ankylosing spondylitis. V dropped 0 bases and J dropped 3 bases, with 9 bases sitting between them. Germline assignment: CDR1 MGHRA and CDR2 YSYEKL. The CDR3 sequence is 15 residues long. A few counts support this clonotype. Its cognate antigen is unknown. TCRdb reprocessed the 5' RACE reads with MiXCR, giving one entry per CDR3 protein. The top ten clones hold approximately 14% of a sample with 350,000 to 450,000 distinct CDR3 sequences, more than 20% of them seen once. Study-wide results and caveats: Roughly eight highly homologous variants made up a TCR beta motif that seemed to typify ankylosing spondylitis blood.

The clonotype comes from a male donor with ankylosing spondylitis or in good health (not recorded which). The chain has TRBV4-1 and TRBJ2-1; unclear D gene. Sequenced input: blood, either unsorted or a sorted T cell fraction (not recorded which). This CDR3 is CASSQEAGYYNEQFF. The DNA for the CDR3 is TGCGCCAGCAGCCAAGAGGCAGGTTACTACAATGAGCAGTTCTTC.